This T cell receptor beta chain was captured by sequencing in a study of blood T cell repertoires in COVID-19. Germline CDR1 and CDR2: SGHDT and YYEEEE. The CDR3 totals 17 residues. With 0 bases clipped from V and 4 bases from J, the junction kept 9 bases outside the gene matches. Profiling relied on immunoSEQ multiplex PCR, and the TCRdb table lists in-frame clones only, not all of them. The sample contains about 210,000 clones, roughly 86% of which appear only once. The V call is TRBV5-6, the J call TRBJ2-7; 11 bases align to TRBD2. The sequenced sample was PBMCs or T cells enriched from blood (not recorded which). The clonotype was recovered from a man younger than 30 with acute COVID-19. The CDR3 is CASSLVGVGTSGYEQYF. CDR3 coding DNA: TGTGCCAGCAGCTTGGTGGGTGTCGGGACTAGCGGTTACGAGCAGTACTTC.